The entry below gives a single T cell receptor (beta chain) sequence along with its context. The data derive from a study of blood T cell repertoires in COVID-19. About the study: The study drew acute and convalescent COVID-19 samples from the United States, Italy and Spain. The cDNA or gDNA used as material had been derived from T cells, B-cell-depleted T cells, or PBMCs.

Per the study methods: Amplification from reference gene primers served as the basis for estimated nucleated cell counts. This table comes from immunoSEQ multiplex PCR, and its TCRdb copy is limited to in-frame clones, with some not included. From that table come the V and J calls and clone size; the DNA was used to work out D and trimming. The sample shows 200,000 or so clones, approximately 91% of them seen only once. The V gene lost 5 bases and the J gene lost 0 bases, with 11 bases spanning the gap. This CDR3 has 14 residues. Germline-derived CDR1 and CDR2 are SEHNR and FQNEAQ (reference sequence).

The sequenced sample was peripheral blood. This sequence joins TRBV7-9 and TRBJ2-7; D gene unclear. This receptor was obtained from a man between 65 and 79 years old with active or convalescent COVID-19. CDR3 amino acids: CASSPRSTSYEQYF. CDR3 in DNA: TGTGCCAGCAGCCCGCGGTCAACCTCCTACGAGCAGTACTTC. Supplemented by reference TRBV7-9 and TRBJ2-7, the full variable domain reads DTGVSQNPRHKITKRGQNVTFRCDPISEHNRLYWYRQTLGQGPEFLTYFQNEAQLEKSRLLSDRFSAERPKGSFSTLEIQRTEQGDSAMYLCASSPRSTSYEQYFGPGTRLTVT.